This is a list of T cell receptor beta chains from one sample in a study of T cell changes during pregnancy in multiple sclerosis. Using immunoSEQ multiplex PCR, the repertoire was profiled, and TCRdb retains in-frame clones only, with some absent. The sample carries 90,000 to 120,000 clones, around 94% recorded once. The sequencing here drew on peripheral blood, taken in the second trimester of pregnancy. The receptor source for this set is a female donor with multiple sclerosis, enrolled in a pregnancy study. Each CDR3 is given with its conserved first and last residue. A D gene is named only where the DNA matches it firmly. The size of a clone is reported for some rows only, either as once, few or many, or as a class for expanded clones.

TRBV29-1	TRBD2	-	TRBJ2-7	CSVRDAGGAPPGRYEQYF	TGCAGCGTGCGAGATGCGGGAGGGGCTCCACCAGGCCGATACGAGCAGTACTTC
TRBV30	-	-	TRBJ1-6	CAWRAPTGYNSPLHF	TGTGCCTGGAGAGCCCCCACAGGCTATAATTCACCCCTCCACTTT
TRBV5-1	TRBD1	-	TRBJ1-1	CASSLVSLGQGFSEAFF	TGCGCCAGCAGCTTGGTCTCACTGGGACAGGGTTTTAGTGAAGCTTTCTTT
TRBV6-1	TRBD1	-	TRBJ1-5	CASTEGTGLNQPQHF	TGTGCCAGCACGGAAGGGACAGGCTTAAATCAGCCCCAGCATTTT
TRBV19	TRBD2	-	TRBJ2-5	CASSIGGWGGQETQYF	TGTGCCAGTAGTATTGGCGGGTGGGGGGGCCAAGAGACCCAGTACTTC
TRBV18	TRBD2	-	TRBJ2-7	CASSPPGWSGVYEQYF	TGTGCCAGCTCACCACCGGGTTGGAGCGGGGTCTACGAGCAGTACTTC
TRBV5-4	TRBD1	-	TRBJ1-2	CASSLEEGAGGYTF	TGTGCCAGCAGCTTGGAGGAGGGGGCGGGTGGCTACACCTTC
TRBV19	TRBD2	-	TRBJ2-1	CASRRLPGTSEFF	TGTGCCAGTAGAAGACTCCCCGGGACTAGCGAGTTCTTC
TRBV7-2	-	few	TRBJ1-5	CASSVHSNQPQHF	TGTGCCAGCAGCGTCCATAGCAATCAGCCCCAGCATTTT
TRBV10-3	-	-	TRBJ2-2	CAISDDVRSSNTGELFF	TGTGCCATCAGCGACGACGTTAGGAGTTCGAACACCGGGGAGCTGTTTTTT
TRBV7-8	-	-	TRBJ1-5	CASSLREGSQPQHF	TGTGCCAGCAGCTTACGGGAGGGGAGTCAGCCCCAGCATTTT
TRBV6-1	TRBD1	-	TRBJ2-1	CASGLDRGRNEQFF	TGTGCCAGCGGCCTCGACAGGGGTAGAAATGAGCAGTTCTTC
TRBV6-5	-	once	TRBJ1-5	CATRPAGLDQPQHF	TGTGCCACCAGACCGGCGGGGCTCGATCAGCCCCAGCATTTT
TRBV5-6	-	-	TRBJ2-2	CASSLAISGELFF	TGTGCCAGCAGCTTGGCTATCTCCGGGGAGCTGTTTTTT
TRBV5-5	TRBD1	-	TRBJ1-2	CASSILETGAGYTF	TGTGCCAGCAGCATACTCGAGACAGGGGCCGGCTACACCTTC
TRBV7-2	TRBD1	-	TRBJ1-5	CASSPRTGGNQPQHF	TGTGCCAGCAGCCCCCGGACAGGAGGCAATCAGCCCCAGCATTTT
TRBV25-1	-	-	TRBJ1-4	CATQRDWDEKLFF	TGTGCCACCCAGAGGGATTGGGATGAAAAACTGTTTTTT
TRBV23-1	-	once	TRBJ1-1	CASRLQGGTEAFF	TGCGCCAGCAGGCTACAGGGCGGCACTGAAGCTTTCTTT
TRBV5-1	-	-	TRBJ1-4	CASSLARGVANEKLFF	TGCGCCAGCAGCTTGGCCAGGGGCGTAGCTAATGAAAAACTGTTTTTT
TRBV5-6	-	once	TRBJ2-1	CASNSPSSYNEQFF	TGTGCCAGCAACAGTCCGAGCTCCTACAATGAGCAGTTCTTC
TRBV19	-	-	TRBJ2-7	CASSNKNRGLYEQYF	TGTGCCAGTAGCAATAAAAACAGGGGACTTTACGAGCAGTACTTC
TRBV6-4	-	-	TRBJ2-3	CASSDSEGTDTQYF	TGTGCCAGCAGTGACTCGGAGGGCACAGATACGCAGTATTTT
TRBV7-6	-	-	TRBJ2-1	CASSSAPRGNEQFF	TGTGCCAGCAGCTCCGCCCCCAGGGGCAATGAGCAGTTCTTC
TRBV1	-	-	TRBJ2-1	CTSSQGTPGLRTLNNEQFF	TGCACCAGCAGCCAAGGGACTCCGGGACTCCGGACGCTAAACAATGAGCAGTTCTTC
TRBV5-1	TRBD2	-	TRBJ2-1	CASSSLAGGRDNEQFF	TGCGCCAGCAGCTCCCTAGCGGGGGGGAGGGACAATGAGCAGTTCTTC
TRBV27	TRBD1	-	TRBJ1-1	CASIQTGDGTEAFF	TGTGCCAGCATTCAGACAGGGGATGGCACTGAAGCTTTCTTT
TRBV5-1	TRBD1	-	TRBJ1-4	CASTDTGGNEKLFF	TGCGCCAGCACAGATACAGGGGGAAATGAAAAACTGTTTTTT
TRBV5-6	TRBD1	-	TRBJ1-2	CASSATGTGVHGYTF	TGTGCCAGCAGCGCTACCGGGACAGGGGTTCATGGCTACACCTTC
TRBV27	-	few	TRBJ1-5	CASRENRNNQPQHF	TGTGCCAGCAGGGAGAACAGGAACAATCAGCCCCAGCATTTT
TRBV11-1	TRBD1	-	TRBJ2-7	CASSRGQAYEQYF	TGTGCCAGCAGCCGGGGACAGGCCTACGAGCAGTACTTC
TRBV7-2	-	-	TRBJ1-4	CASTDKTGRSNEKLFF	TGTGCCAGCACCGATAAGACGGGGAGATCTAATGAAAAACTGTTTTTT
TRBV7-8	TRBD1	-	TRBJ2-3	CASSQQQGADTQYF	TGTGCCAGCAGCCAACAGCAGGGGGCAGATACGCAGTATTTT
TRBV6-4	TRBD1	-	TRBJ1-1	CASSEDRGTEAFF	TGTGCCAGCAGTGAGGACAGGGGCACTGAAGCTTTCTTT
TRBV27	-	-	TRBJ1-1	CASSRTRETEAFF	TGTGCCAGCAGCCGCACGCGGGAGACTGAAGCTTTCTTT
TRBV7-2	-	once	TRBJ1-1	CASSFSQGGGEAFF	TGTGCCAGCAGCTTCAGCCAGGGAGGCGGTGAAGCTTTCTTT
TRBV19	TRBD1	-	TRBJ2-3	CASSIGTGIRDTQYF	TGTGCCAGTAGTATCGGGACAGGGATTAGAGATACGCAGTATTTT
TRBV7-9	TRBD1	-	TRBJ2-5	CASSTALGTGETQYF	TGTGCCAGCAGCACGGCCCTAGGGACAGGCGAGACCCAGTACTTC